This TCR beta chain was recovered during a study of blood T cell repertoires in COVID-19. Across the whole study: Acute and convalescent COVID-19 specimens originated in the United States, Italy and Spain. Sources were T cells, B-cell-depleted T cells, or PBMCs; the material itself was cDNA or gDNA.

The Seattle site enrolled patients during active infection and followed them longitudinally. Trimming took 2 bases from V and 4 from J, leaving 32 bases between them. The CDR3 has 20 amino acids. The germline V gene has CDR1 GTSNPN and CDR2 SVGIG (reference sequence). Study processing details: Amplification with reference gene primers provided the estimates of nucleated cell counts. Produced via immunoSEQ multiplex PCR; TCRdb's table is partial and in-frame only. The V and J calls and clone size were taken over from that table, and D and trimming were inferred from the DNA. The table lists about 200,000 clones, roughly 77% of them singletons.

This chain joins TRBV30 and TRBJ1-1; D is unclear. Source material: peripheral blood. This TCR came from a woman between 40 and 55 years old with COVID-19, enrolled during active disease. CDR3 amino acids: CAWSIYVGLSPRPAGTEAFF. The CDR3 coding sequence is TGTGCCTGGAGTATTTACGTTGGACTTTCCCCCCGTCCGGCGGGCACTGAAGCTTTCTTT.